Listed here are 15 T cell receptor beta chains from one sample, sequenced in a study of regulatory T cells in long-lasting Graves disease. According to the study, TCR beta libraries were built with iRepertoire HTBI primers and CDR3-region Arm-PCR. TCRdb re-called the multiplex PCR reads through MiXCR, storing one row per CDR3 protein. The data contain about 520,000 distinct CDR3 sequences, more than 10% of them singletons. Time point here: newly diagnosed GD, antithyroid drugs for less than 3 months. PBMC-extracted RNA yielded the TCR library. This sample was also put to use in a study of T cells in Graves' hyperthyroidism and ophthalmopathy.

Sample: peripheral blood mononuclear cells (PBMCs), taken at new diagnosis, from a patient treated with antithyroid drugs. These TCRs come from a woman between 25 and 40 years old with Graves disease.

This clonotype showed up just a few times. V is TRBV24-1 and J is TRBJ2-5; D might be TRBD1 or TRBD2, each matching 6 bases. The ends were cut back, 9 bases at V and 4 bases at J, with 11 bases in the middle. Germline V gives CDR1 KGHDR, CDR2 SFDVKD. The length of the CDR3 is 12 residues. CDR3 in amino acids: CATSRGPETQYF. Here the CDR3 DNA reads TGTGCCACCTCCCGGGGGCCAGAGACCCAGTACTTC.

This clonotype was detected many times. The chain has TRBV6-1 and TRBJ1-1; D is perhaps TRBD1 (5 bases). Per germline, CDR1 MNHNS and CDR2 SASEGT. Trimming left V 0 bases short and J 4 bases short, with 15 bases between. CDR3 length: 16 amino acids. The CDR3 sequence is CASSEAPGGGSTEAFF. The CDR3 DNA follows: TGTGCCAGCAGTGAAGCGCCGGGGGGGGGGAGCACTGAAGCTTTCTTT.

The rearrangement joins TRBV2 to TRBJ2-5, with TRBD2 matching 10 bases. This CDR3 has 20 amino acids. CDR1 is SNHLY and CDR2 is FYNNEI in the germline V gene. V gave up 8 bases and J gave up 1 base; unmatched junction bases: 22. CDR3 DNA sequence: TGTGCCAGCCGGGGGCAGGAGGCTAGCGGGAGTAGTAGCGGCCAAGAGACCCAGTACTTC. It specifies CASRGQEASGSSSGQETQYF.

This clonotype has a count of ten or more. This chain joins TRBV12-3 or TRBV12-4 and TRBJ2-2; D is unclear. This CDR3 is 14 amino acids long. V lost 10 bases and J 1 base, leaving 13 bases between the germline ends. The CDR3 is CANGQARNTGELFF. The CDR3 DNA is TGTGCCAACGGTCAGGCGAGGAACACCGGGGAGCTGTTTTTT.

About this clonotype itself: A much larger clonotype is one base distant, so this may be a read error. The rearrangement uses TRBV5-6 and TRBJ1-1; D gene unclear. CDR3 length equals 11 residues. Germline CDR1 is SGHDT and CDR2 is YYEEEE. CDR3 loop: CASSSSAEACF. The CDR3 bases are TGTGCCAGCAGCTCCTCCGCCGAAGCTTGCTTT.

The sample holds many counts of this clonotype. The J gene is TRBJ1-3, the V gene TRBV11-2; D remains unclear. Germline lookup yields CDR1 SGHAT and CDR2 FQNNGV. The CDR3 runs to 14 residues. Trimming removed 1 base from V and 4 bases from J, with 8 bases in between. The CDR3 here is CASSLGFYGNTIYF. The CDR3 coding sequence is TGTGCCAGCAGCTTAGGGTTTTACGGAAACACCATATATTTT.

The chain recombines TRBV11-2 with TRBJ1-1; possibly TRBD1 for D (6 bases). CDR3 length: 14 amino acids. The germline CDR1 and CDR2 sequences are SGHAT and FQNNGV. Trimming pared 7 bases from V and 4 bases from J, leaving 16 bases between. This CDR3 reads CASNRQGHGTEAFF. The CDR3 coding sequence is TGTGCCAGCAACCGCCAGGGGCATGGCACTGAAGCTTTCTTT. The whole variable domain, remainder taken from reference TRBV11-2 and TRBJ1-1, is EAGVAQSPRYKIIEKRQSVAFWCNPISGHATLYWYQQILGQGPKLLIQFQNNGVVDDSQLPKDRFSAERLKGVDSTLKIQPAKLEDSAVYLCASNRQGHGTEAFFGQGTRLTVV.

This clonotype was observed at least ten times. V is TRBV28 and J is TRBJ1-6; D is perhaps TRBD1 (5 bases). The germline gives CDR1 MDHEN, CDR2 SYDVKM. This CDR3 region has 14 residues. V was shortened by 6 bases and J by 5 bases, with 11 bases between the two germline ends. CDR3 in DNA: TGTGCCAGCAGCGGGCCGGGGGATAATTCACCCCTCCACTTT. Protein product: CASSGPGDNSPLHF.

The sample holds many counts of this clonotype. The chain employs TRBV6-5 and TRBJ2-3; the match to TRBD1 covers 7 bases. V shed 2 bases and J 2 bases; nucleotides not matched to a gene: 10. This CDR3 contains 17 residues. The V gene's germline CDR1 is MNHEY and CDR2 SVGAGI. The CDR3 protein is CASSYHGKGASTDTQYF. The CDR3 region has the DNA TGTGCCAGCAGTTACCATGGGAAGGGGGCTTCCACAGATACGCAGTATTTT.

V and J are TRBV12-3 or TRBV12-4 and TRBJ1-2; D not resolved. Trimming took off 6 bases at V and 0 bases at J, with 8 bases between the two ends. CDR3 size: 13 residues. The CDR3 reads CASRISANYGYTF. Here the CDR3 DNA reads TGTGCCAGCAGGATAAGCGCTAACTATGGCTACACCTTC.

This clonotype came up many times. The chain combines TRBV15 with TRBJ2-5; D not resolved. Trimming cost V 0 bases and J 5 bases, with 16 bases left between them. The CDR3 spans 16 residues. In germline, CDR1 is LNHNV, CDR2 YYDKDF (reference sequence). The CDR3 spells CATSRDMAVSEETQYF. CDR3 bases: TGTGCCACCAGCAGAGATATGGCGGTCTCAGAGGAGACCCAGTACTTC.

This clonotype was detected a few times. This rearrangement joins TRBV28 to TRBJ2-3, with D maybe TRBD2 (6 bases). With 6 bases removed from V and 0 bases from J, the gap between germline ends came to 10 bases. The CDR3 is 14 amino acids. The V gene's germline CDR1 is MDHEN and CDR2 SYDVKM. The CDR3 region is CASSTSSSTDTQYF. In nucleotides, the CDR3 is TGTGCCAGCAGCACTAGCTCCAGCACAGATACGCAGTATTTT.

This clonotype came up many times. The genes are TRBV5-6 and TRBJ2-7; TRBD1 matches 7 bases. Per the germline V gene, CDR1 is SGHDT and CDR2 is YYEEEE. CDR3 length: 17 residues. Trimming at V came to 0 bases and at J to 7 bases, leaving 16 bases not matched to a gene. The CDR3: CASSLVGTDPTVGEQYF. The CDR3 coding sequence is TGTGCCAGCAGCTTGGTAGGGACAGACCCAACCGTGGGGGAGCAGTACTTC.

This clonotype was seen a few times. This sequence joins TRBV28 and TRBJ2-3, with 7 bases aligning to TRBD2. Germline CDR1 MDHEN, CDR2 SYDVKM. This CDR3 region has 17 residues. Trimming took 6 bases from V and 1 from J; bases not matched to a gene: 13. The CDR3 DNA follows: TGTGCCAGCAGCGAAACTAGCGTAGAAGGGGGCACAGATACGCAGTATTTT. It codes for CASSETSVEGGTDTQYF.

V usage is TRBV5-6 and J usage is TRBJ1-2, with D hard to call. Deletions cut 4 bases from V and 4 bases from J, with 17 bases between. Germline loops: CDR1 SGHDT, CDR2 YYEEEE. This CDR3 has 15 amino acids. CDR3 sequence reads: CASSPGLNFLYGYTF. The CDR3 bases are TGTGCCAGCAGCCCCGGACTGAATTTCCTCTATGGCTACACCTTC. Full variable domain (missing parts from reference TRBV5-6 and TRBJ1-2): DAGVTQSPTHLIKTRGQQVTLRCSPKSGHDTVSWYQQALGQGPQFIFQYYEEEERQRGNFPDRFSGHQFPNYSSELNVNALLLGDSALYLCASSPGLNFLYGYTFGSGTRLTVV.